The 10 T cell receptor beta chains presented below share a single source sample, sequenced in a study of cytomegalovirus exposure and HLA in healthy donors. The PCR made use of 60 Vbeta and 13 Jbeta primers. Sequencing used immunoSEQ multiplex PCR; TCRdb keeps in-frame clones, though not all of them. The sample has some 180,000 clones; 75% to 85% are singletons. The material sequenced was PBMCs. These receptors originate from a young man in good health and CMV-seronegative.

The chain is built from TRBV4-2 and TRBJ2-2, with a tentative D call TRBD1 (6 bases). The ends were cut back, 4 bases at V and 2 bases at J, with 14 bases in the middle. The CDR3 length is 16 residues. Germline CDR1 reads LGHNA; CDR2 reads YNFKEQ. Here the CDR3 DNA reads TGTGCCAGCAGCCGAGGGGGAAGGGGCAACACCGGGGAGCTGTTTTTT. Translated: CASSRGGRGNTGELFF.

CDR3 sequence: CASSDAWTGAFHF. CDR3 nucleotide sequence: TGTGCCAGCAGTGACGCGTGGACAGGGGCATTCCACTTT. The chain carries TRBV6-1 and TRBJ1-6; 9 bases map to TRBD1. The CDR3 is made up of 13 amino acids. V gave up 3 bases and J gave up 17 bases; unmatched junction bases: 8. CDR1 is MNHNS and CDR2 is SASEGT in the germline V gene.

This chain uses TRBV7-6 with TRBJ1-2, with D hard to call. The CDR3 has 12 amino acids. Between the trimmed V and J ends, which lost 5 bases and 12 bases, there was a span of 16 bases. The germline CDR1 and CDR2 sequences are SGHVS and FNYEAQ. CDR3 amino acids: CASSPYSGADTF. The DNA of the CDR3 is TGTGCCAGCAGCCCGTACAGTGGTGCCGACACCTTC. Combining the CDR3 with reference TRBV7-6 and TRBJ1-2 gives the whole variable domain GAGVSQSPRYKVTKRGQDVALRCDPISGHVSLYWYRQALGQGPEFLTYFNYEAQQDKSGLPNDRFSAERPEGSISTLTIQRTEQRDSAMYRCASSPYSGADTFGSGTRLTVV.

V is TRBV6-6 and J is TRBJ2-1, with TRBD2 as a possible D gene (6 bases). The CDR3 totals 16 residues. Germline V gene data show CDR1 as MNHNY and CDR2 as SVGAGI (reference sequence). The germline V and J ends were trimmed by 5 bases and 5 bases, with 19 bases remaining between them. The CDR3 protein is CASSQTSKGWDNEQFF. The CDR3 DNA sequence: TGTGCCAGCAGTCAGACTAGTAAAGGCTGGGACAATGAGCAGTTCTTC.

The V and J genes are TRBV5-1 and TRBJ1-5, with 7 nucleotides matching TRBD1. V lost 3 bases, J lost 3 bases, and 3 bases stayed unmatched. From germline, CDR1 is SGHRS and CDR2 YFSETQ. The CDR3 has 14 amino acids. The CDR3 DNA reads TGCGCCAGCAGCTCGGGACAGCCCAATCAGCCCCAGCATTTT. Translated, it gives CASSSGQPNQPQHF.

About this clone: This CDR3 is also generated by other DNA sequences in the sample. The chain links TRBV29-1 to TRBJ2-5; D ambiguous. Germline CDR1 SQVTM, CDR2 ANQGSEA. The CDR3 spans 12 residues. Trimming shortened V by 2 bases and J by 5 bases, and 9 bases separated the two germline ends. CDR3 region: CSVEHLGETQYF. DNA for the CDR3: TGCAGCGTTGAACACCTCGGGGAGACCCAGTACTTC.

This clone showed up just a few times. V and J are TRBV5-1 and TRBJ1-2, with 11 bases lining up with TRBD1. This CDR3 comprises 14 residues. The J segment lost 6 bases and the V segment lost 0 bases, leaving 1 base of the junction unmatched. Germline V CDR1 and CDR2: SGHRS, YFSETQ. The CDR3 here is CASSLEGQGDGYTF. DNA of the CDR3: TGCGCCAGCAGCTTGGAGGGACAGGGGGATGGCTACACCTTC.

The rearrangement links TRBV10-3 to TRBJ2-3; 14 bases are a match to TRBD2. Germline assignment: CDR1 ENHRY and CDR2 SYGVKD. The CDR3 has 15 amino acids. The trim removed 8 bases at V and 0 bases at J, leaving 1 base unmatched. The CDR3 DNA is TGTGCCATCGGGACTAGCGGGGGTAGCACAGATACGCAGTATTTT. Encoded protein: CAIGTSGGSTDTQYF.

This chain joins TRBV7-8 and TRBJ2-7; 8 bases are a match to TRBD2. The CDR3 consists of 16 residues. The germline V gene has CDR1 SGHVS and CDR2 FQNEAQ. With V trimmed by 5 bases and J by 3 bases, 12 bases remained unmatched. This CDR3 is CASSPIAGTTLYEQYF. In nucleotides, the CDR3 is TGTGCCAGCAGCCCAATAGCGGGAACTACCCTCTACGAGCAGTACTTC.

This rearrangement joins TRBV19 to TRBJ2-2; D call uncertain. Germline CDR1 LNHDA, CDR2 SQIVND (reference sequence). The CDR3 length is 12 residues. Trimming stripped 5 bases from V and 7 bases from J, with 8 bases between. The CDR3 protein is CASSPRGGELFF. The CDR3 DNA reads TGTGCCAGTAGTCCACGAGGCGGGGAGCTGTTTTTT.